The 25 T cell receptor beta chains reported below all come from one sample, sequenced in a study of T cell changes during pregnancy in multiple sclerosis. Profiling relied on immunoSEQ multiplex PCR, and the TCRdb table lists in-frame clones only, not all of them. The sample lists about 44,000 clones; roughly 92% were seen once. Source: CD4+ T cells from peripheral blood mononuclear cells, taken in the first trimester of pregnancy. These receptors all stem from a female donor with multiple sclerosis, enrolled in a pregnancy study.

The rearrangement links TRBV5-6 to TRBJ1-2; 7 positions agree with TRBD1. This CDR3 is built from 14 residues. V trimming: 4 bases; J trimming: 4 bases; junction bases outside the gene matches: 7. Germline CDR1 reads SGHDT; CDR2 reads YYEEEE. In DNA form, the CDR3 reads TGTGCCAGCAGCATTGGGGACAGCCGCTATGGCTACACCTTC. Residues: CASSIGDSRYGYTF.

Only one count was recorded for this clone. V is TRBV9 and J is TRBJ2-7, with a tentative D call TRBD1 (5 bases). Germline CDR1 reads SGDLS; CDR2 reads YYNGEE. V lost 0 bases, J lost 0 bases, and 7 bases lay in between. This CDR3 has 14 amino acids. The CDR3 DNA reads as TGTGCCAGCAGCGTAGAAGGGGCCTCCTACGAGCAGTACTTC. Protein product: CASSVEGASYEQYF.

The chain links TRBV21-1 to TRBJ1-1. TRBV21-1 is assigned pseudogene status. The CDR3 runs to 14 residues. CDR3 sequence: CASSAGRVNTEAFF. The CDR3 DNA follows: TGTGCCAGCAGCGCGGGACGGGTGAACACTGAAGCTTTCTTT.

CDR3 sequence: CASSQDRLAGRETQYF. The CDR3 nucleotides read TGCGCCAGCAGCCAAGATCGACTAGCGGGAAGAGAGACCCAGTACTTC. The V gene is TRBV4-1, the J gene TRBJ2-5; TRBD2 agrees at 11 bases. Germline lookup yields CDR1 MGHRA and CDR2 YSYEKL. The CDR3 has 16 residues. V dropped 0 bases and J dropped 4; count of bases not matched to a gene: 4.

The chain has TRBV2 and TRBJ2-1; 13 bases align to TRBD2. This CDR3 comprises 16 residues. Trimming removed 5 bases from V and 14 bases from J; junction bases left unmatched: 15. Germline CDR1 and CDR2: SNHLY and FYNNEI. The CDR3 reads CASSNLGLAGDGKKFF. The CDR3 DNA follows: TGTGCCAGCAGTAACCTCGGACTAGCGGGAGATGGGAAGAAGTTCTTC.

The gene calls are TRBV5-1 and TRBJ1-4; D is perhaps TRBD1 (5 bases). CDR1 is SGHRS and CDR2 is YFSETQ in the germline V gene. This CDR3 region has 15 residues. V shed 4 bases and J shed 5 bases, with 15 bases lying between them. The CDR3 loop reads CASSISQGPNEKLFF. CDR3 nucleotides: TGCGCCAGCAGCATAAGCCAGGGTCCCAATGAAAAACTGTTTTTT.

The chain employs TRBV28 and TRBJ2-7; the D is unclear. The CDR3 is 13 residues long. The V and J ends lost 2 bases and 0 bases respectively, with 5 bases between them. Germline V gene sequence: CDR1 MDHEN, CDR2 SYDVKM. CDR3 bases: TGTGCCAGCAGTTTAGGCAGCTCCTACGAGCAGTACTTC. The encoded protein is CASSLGSSYEQYF. The full variable domain, in which reference TRBV28 and TRBJ2-7 provide the parts outside the CDR3, is DVKVTQSSRYLVKRTGEKVFLECVQDMDHENMFWYRQDPGLGLRLIYFSYDVKMKEKGDIPEGYSVSREKKERFSLILESASTNQTSMYLCASSLGSSYEQYFGPGTRLTVT.

CDR3 loop: CASSLVPAGADTQYF. CDR3 bases: TGCGCCAGCAGCTTGGTTCCAGCGGGAGCAGATACGCAGTATTTT. The J gene is TRBJ2-3, the V gene TRBV5-1, with 8 nucleotides matching TRBD2. The CDR3 length is 15 residues. Germline CDR1 and CDR2: SGHRS and YFSETQ. J lost 4 bases, V lost 0 bases, and 4 bases had no gene match.

The rearrangement uses TRBV30 and TRBJ2-7; TRBD2 is a possible D gene (5 bases). The V end was cut by 4 bases, the J end by 7 bases, with 20 bases between. In germline, CDR1 is GTSNPN, CDR2 SVGIG (reference sequence). The CDR3 totals 14 residues. CDR3 sequence reads: CAWTPRTSLREQYF. The CDR3 nucleotides are TGTGCCTGGACCCCGAGGACTTCCCTTAGGGAGCAGTACTTC.

The chain links TRBV5-4 to TRBJ2-3; TRBD2 matches at 12 bases. Germline lookup yields CDR1 SGHNT and CDR2 YYREEE (reference sequence). With V trimmed by 5 bases and J by 0 bases, 13 bases remained unmatched. This CDR3 has 19 amino acids. The CDR3 reads CASSYPGLAGAKSTDTQYF. CDR3 DNA sequence: TGTGCCAGCAGTTATCCGGGACTAGCGGGTGCAAAGAGCACAGATACGCAGTATTTT.

The chain is built from TRBV4-2 and TRBJ2-5; TRBD2 is a possible D gene (6 bases). This CDR3 contains 15 residues. V was shortened by 0 bases and J by 7 bases, with 15 bases between the two germline ends. CDR1 and CDR2 from the germline V gene are LGHNA and YNFKEQ. DNA for the CDR3: TGTGCCAGCAGCCAAGATTGGGACTCGGGGCGGACCCAGTACTTC. Protein product: CASSQDWDSGRTQYF.

The rearrangement links TRBV19 to TRBJ2-3, with D maybe TRBD1 (6 bases). The germline V gene encodes CDR1 LNHDA and CDR2 SQIVND (reference sequence). Trimming took 8 bases from V and 0 from J, leaving 15 bases between them. This CDR3 has 15 amino acids. The CDR3 DNA follows: TGTGCCAGTGGATTAACAGGGACGAGCACAGATACGCAGTATTTT. This translates into CASGLTGTSTDTQYF.

V usage is TRBV11-2 and J usage is TRBJ2-2; D is uncertain. Germline CDR1 is SGHAT and CDR2 is FQNNGV. The CDR3 consists of 14 residues. V shed 2 bases and J shed 5 bases, with 9 bases lying between them. The CDR3 here is CASSLRGGTGELFF. As DNA, the CDR3 is TGTGCCAGCAGCTTAAGAGGTGGGACCGGGGAGCTGTTTTTT. Full variable domain (remainder filled in from reference TRBV11-2 and TRBJ2-2): EAGVAQSPRYKIIEKRQSVAFWCNPISGHATLYWYQQILGQGPKLLIQFQNNGVVDDSQLPKDRFSAERLKGVDSTLKIQPAKLEDSAVYLCASSLRGGTGELFFGEGSRLTVL.

V usage is TRBV7-9 and J usage is TRBJ2-5; tentative D call: TRBD2 (6 bases). The CDR3 runs 15 residues. Trimming stripped 1 base from V and 3 bases from J, with 12 bases between. The germline V gene has CDR1 SEHNR and CDR2 FQNEAQ (reference sequence). The CDR3: CASSLDGSREETQYF. The CDR3 bases are TGTGCCAGCAGCTTAGACGGGAGTAGGGAAGAGACCCAGTACTTC.

The chain carries TRBV6-5 and TRBJ2-2; 8 bases align to TRBD2. V was pared by 7 bases and J by 5 bases, with 9 bases of the junction left unmatched. CDR3 length: 15 amino acids. The V gene's germline CDR1 is MNHEY and CDR2 SVGAGI. The chain's CDR3 is CASTHREGETGELFF. The CDR3 bases are TGTGCCAGCACTCACCGGGAGGGCGAGACCGGGGAGCTGTTTTTT.

The chain combines TRBV29-1 with TRBJ1-2; TRBD1 is a possible D gene (6 bases). The CDR3 runs to 14 residues. Germline V CDR1 and CDR2: SQVTM, ANQGSEA. Between the trimmed V and J ends, which lost 7 bases and 8 bases, there was a span of 23 bases. CDR3 amino acids: CSARKGSGGEGYTF. CDR3 DNA: TGCAGCGCCCGTAAGGGTAGCGGGGGCGAGGGCTACACCTTC.

This chain joins TRBV15 and TRBJ1-2; no clear D gene. The CDR3 consists of 14 residues. Germline lookup yields CDR1 LNHNV and CDR2 YYDKDF (reference sequence). The V and J ends lost 1 base and 2 bases respectively, with 8 bases between them. This CDR3 is CATSRAAANYGYTF. The CDR3 nucleotides are TGTGCCACCAGCAGAGCGGCGGCCAACTATGGCTACACCTTC.

J is TRBJ2-3 and V is TRBV27, with TRBD1 as a possible D gene (6 bases). V was trimmed by 2 bases and J by 3 bases, leaving 12 bases between them. The germline V gene encodes CDR1 MNHEY and CDR2 SMNVEV (reference sequence). The CDR3 has 15 residues. The CDR3 coding sequence is TGTGCCAGCAGTTTAGCAGGGGCGGTGACAGATACGCAGTATTTT. Its protein product is CASSLAGAVTDTQYF.

The rearrangement joins TRBV29-1 to TRBJ2-7; 12 bases match TRBD2. This CDR3 has 13 residues. The V segment lost 7 bases and the J segment 9 bases; nucleotides outside the gene matches: 10. Germline V gene data show CDR1 as SQVTM and CDR2 as ANQGSEA. CDR3 protein: CSADFTGLAGQYF. The CDR3 nucleotides read TGCAGCGCCGATTTTACGGGACTAGCGGGGCAGTACTTC.

V usage is TRBV27 and J usage is TRBJ2-7, with 9 nucleotides matching TRBD2. CDR1 is MNHEY, CDR2 SMNVEV, per germline (reference sequence). V lost 4 bases, J lost 2 bases, and 6 bases stayed unmatched. This CDR3 has 15 amino acids. The CDR3 DNA reads as TGTGCCAGCAGTTCTTCTAGCGGGGCTACCTACGAGCAGTACTTC. Translated: CASSSSSGATYEQYF.

This chain joins TRBV27 and TRBJ1-1; 8 bases are a match to TRBD1. This CDR3 comprises 17 residues. Unmatched junction bases numbered 11, after V lost 2 bases and J lost 3 bases. Germline V gives CDR1 MNHEY, CDR2 SMNVEV (reference sequence). CDR3 amino acids: CASSLHFLTGGDTEAFF. CDR3 nucleotides: TGTGCCAGCAGTTTACACTTTCTTACAGGGGGAGACACTGAAGCTTTCTTT.

The gene calls are TRBV5-4 and TRBJ2-3; possibly TRBD2 for D (6 bases). The V and J ends lost 4 bases and 0 bases respectively, with 12 bases between them. This CDR3 contains 15 residues. Germline assignment: CDR1 SGHNT and CDR2 YYREEE (reference sequence). The CDR3, as DNA: TGTGCCAGCAGCCTGGGGGAGGCTAGCACAGATACGCAGTATTTT. It translates to CASSLGEASTDTQYF. The complete variable domain, with remaining parts taken from reference TRBV5-4 and TRBJ2-3, reads ETGVTQSPTHLIKTRGQQVTLRCSSQSGHNTVSWYQQALGQGPQFIFQYYREEENGRGNFPPRFSGLQFPNYSSELNVNALELDDSALYLCASSLGEASTDTQYFGPGTRLTVL.

The chain combines TRBV15 with TRBJ2-1, with 9 bases identical to TRBD1. The CDR3 has 16 residues. Trimming cost V 3 bases and J 4 bases; bases outside gene matches: 7. Germline assignment: CDR1 LNHNV and CDR2 YYDKDF (reference sequence). In DNA form, the CDR3 reads TGTGCCACCAGCAGGGGGGGACAGGGAGGGTACAATGAGCAGTTCTTC. This codes for CATSRGGQGGYNEQFF.

This chain links TRBV7-2 with TRBJ2-4; 8 bases match TRBD1. The CDR3 is made up of 13 amino acids. With V trimmed by 4 bases and J by 13 bases, 9 bases remained unmatched. Germline lookup yields CDR1 SGHTA and CDR2 FQGNSA. The CDR3: CASSSGTGSRQYF. CDR3 bases: TGTGCCAGCAGCTCGGGGACAGGATCTAGGCAGTACTTC.

For the CDR3, the DNA is TGTGCCAGCACTAGAATCGGACAGGGTGGCGAGCAGTACTTC. Its protein is CASTRIGQGGEQYF. This chain uses TRBV2 with TRBJ2-7, with 8 bases matching TRBD1. This CDR3 is built from 14 residues. Germline V CDR1 and CDR2: SNHLY, FYNNEI. V lost 7 bases, J lost 6 bases, and 11 bases stayed unmatched.